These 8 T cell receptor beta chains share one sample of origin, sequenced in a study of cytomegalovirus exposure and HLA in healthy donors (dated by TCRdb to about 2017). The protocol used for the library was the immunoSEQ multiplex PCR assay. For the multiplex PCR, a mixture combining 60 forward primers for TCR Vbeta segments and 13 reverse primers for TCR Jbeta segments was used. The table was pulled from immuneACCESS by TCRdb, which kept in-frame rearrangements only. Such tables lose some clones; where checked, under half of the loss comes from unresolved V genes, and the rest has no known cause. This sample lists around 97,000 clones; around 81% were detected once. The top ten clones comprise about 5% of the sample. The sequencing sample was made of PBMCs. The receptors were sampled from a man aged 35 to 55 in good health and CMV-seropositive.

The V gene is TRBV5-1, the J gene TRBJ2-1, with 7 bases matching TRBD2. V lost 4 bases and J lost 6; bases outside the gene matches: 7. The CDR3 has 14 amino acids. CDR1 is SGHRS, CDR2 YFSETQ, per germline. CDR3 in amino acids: CASSPGGGVNEQFF. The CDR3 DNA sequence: TGCGCCAGCAGCCCCGGGGGAGGGGTCAATGAGCAGTTCTTC.

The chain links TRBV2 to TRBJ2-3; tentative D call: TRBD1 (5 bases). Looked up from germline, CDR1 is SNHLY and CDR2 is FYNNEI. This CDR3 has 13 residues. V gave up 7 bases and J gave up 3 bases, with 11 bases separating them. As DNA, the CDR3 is TGTGCCAGCACGGTGCAGGGAACAGATACGCAGTATTTT. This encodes CASTVQGTDTQYF.

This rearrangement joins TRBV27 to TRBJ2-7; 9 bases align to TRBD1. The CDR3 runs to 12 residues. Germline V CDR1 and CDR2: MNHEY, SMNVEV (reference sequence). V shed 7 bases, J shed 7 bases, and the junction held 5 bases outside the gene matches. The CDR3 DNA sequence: TGTGCCAGCAAACAGGGGGCTCGAGAGCAGTACTTC. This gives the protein CASKQGAREQYF.

This CDR3 is CASSSAGTGSTEQYF. In DNA form, the CDR3 reads TGTGCCAGCAGTTCAGCCGGGACAGGGAGTACCGAGCAGTACTTC. The chain uses TRBV28 and TRBJ2-7; 9 bases map to TRBD1. V was pared by 4 bases and J by 6 bases, with 10 bases of the junction left unmatched. Germline V lookup: CDR1 MDHEN, CDR2 SYDVKM. The CDR3 totals 15 residues.

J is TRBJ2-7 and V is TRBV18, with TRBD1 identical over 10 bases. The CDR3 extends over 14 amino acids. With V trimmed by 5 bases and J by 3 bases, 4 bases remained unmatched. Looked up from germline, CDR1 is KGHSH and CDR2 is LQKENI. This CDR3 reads CASSFRDRGYEQYF. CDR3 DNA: TGTGCCAGCTCATTCCGGGACAGGGGCTACGAGCAGTACTTC.

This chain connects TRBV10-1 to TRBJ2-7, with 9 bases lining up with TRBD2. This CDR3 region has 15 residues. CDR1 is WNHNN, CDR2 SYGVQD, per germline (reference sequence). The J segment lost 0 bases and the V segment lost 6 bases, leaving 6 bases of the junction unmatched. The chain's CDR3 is CASSLGGGASYEQYF. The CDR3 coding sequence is TGCGCCAGCAGCCTGGGCGGGGGGGCCTCCTACGAGCAGTACTTC.

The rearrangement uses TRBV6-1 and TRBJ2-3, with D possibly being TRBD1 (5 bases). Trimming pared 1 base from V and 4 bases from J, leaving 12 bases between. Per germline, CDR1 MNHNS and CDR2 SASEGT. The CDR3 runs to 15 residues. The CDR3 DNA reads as TGTGCCAGCAGTGAAGTAGCAGGGCCCCCAGATACGCAGTATTTT. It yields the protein CASSEVAGPPDTQYF.

CDR3 sequence: CASSQGTGPLHF. The CDR3, as DNA: TGCGCCAGCAGCCAGGGGACAGGACCCCTCCACTTT. The chain combines TRBV4-1 with TRBJ1-6; 8 bases line up with TRBD1. V lost 3 bases, J lost 12 bases, and 1 base stayed unmatched. The CDR3 has 12 amino acids. Germline V gives CDR1 MGHRA, CDR2 YSYEKL.